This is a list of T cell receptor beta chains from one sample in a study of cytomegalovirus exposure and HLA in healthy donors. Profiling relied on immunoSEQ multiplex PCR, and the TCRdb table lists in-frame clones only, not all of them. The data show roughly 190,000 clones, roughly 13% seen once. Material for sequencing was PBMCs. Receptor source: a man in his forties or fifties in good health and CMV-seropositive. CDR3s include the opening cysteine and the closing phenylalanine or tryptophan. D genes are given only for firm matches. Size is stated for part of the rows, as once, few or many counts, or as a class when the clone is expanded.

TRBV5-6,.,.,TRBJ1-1,TGTGCCAGCAGCTTGAGTCTCGGCAGGGCGAACACTGAAGCTTTCTTT,CASSLSLGRANTEAFF
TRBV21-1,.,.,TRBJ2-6,TGTGCCAGCAGCAGAAACAGGGGGCGCTTCTCTGGGGCCAACGTCCTGACTTTC,CASSRNRGRFSGANVLTF
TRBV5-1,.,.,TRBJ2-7,TGCGCCAGCAGCTCCCAAATAGATCACGGCGAGCAGTACTTC,CASSSQIDHGEQYF
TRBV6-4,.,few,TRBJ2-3,TGTGCCAGCAGTCAGCCCGGGGATACGCAGTATTTT,CASSQPGDTQYF
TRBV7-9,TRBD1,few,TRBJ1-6,TGTGCCAGCAGCTTATCAGGGGGAAATAATTCACCCCTCCACTTT,CASSLSGGNNSPLHF
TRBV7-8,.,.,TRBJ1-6,TGTGCCAGCAGCTTAGTAAGACTGAATTCACCCCTCCACTTT,CASSLVRLNSPLHF
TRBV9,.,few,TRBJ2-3,TGTGCCAGCAGCGTAATCGGGACTAGCACAGATACGCAGTATTTT,CASSVIGTSTDTQYF
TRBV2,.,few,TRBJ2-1,TGTGCCAGCAGTGCCAGGCCCGAGGAGCAGTTCTTC,CASSARPEEQFF
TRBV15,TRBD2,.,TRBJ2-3,TGTGCCACCAGCAGATTGCCCCAGCGGGGGGGAGCTGATACGCAGTATTTT,CATSRLPQRGGADTQYF
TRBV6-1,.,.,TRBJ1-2,TGTGCCAGCAGTGAAGCAGGAATCAGGGTCTATGGCTACACCTTC,CASSEAGIRVYGYTF
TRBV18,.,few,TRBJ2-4,TGTGCCAGCTCACCACAGGCCAGGGAAAACATTCAGTACTTC,CASSPQARENIQYF
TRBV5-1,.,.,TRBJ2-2,TGCGCCAGCAGCTCTGAGGGTATGCCCGGGGAGCTGTTTTTT,CASSSEGMPGELFF
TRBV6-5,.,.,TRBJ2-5,TGTGCCAGCAGGGCTCAGGGGGGCCTACAGGAGACCCAGTACTTC,CASRAQGGLQETQYF
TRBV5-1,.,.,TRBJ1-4,TGCGCCAGCAGCCCGGCCGGGGTTGAAAAACTGTTTTTT,CASSPAGVEKLFF
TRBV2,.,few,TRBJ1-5,TGTGCCAGCAGTGAACAGCTAGGGGGTCAGCCCCAGCATTTT,CASSEQLGGQPQHF
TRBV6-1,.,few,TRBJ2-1,TGTGCCAGCAGTCCGGGACTTGCAAACAATGAGCAGTTCTTC,CASSPGLANNEQFF
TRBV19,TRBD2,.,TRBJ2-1,TGTGCCACTTCCGGGACTAGCGGGGCCCGTGAGCAGTTCTTC,CATSGTSGAREQFF
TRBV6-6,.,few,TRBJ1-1,TGTGCCAGCACCCCGGACGTTCGCGGGGCTTTCTTT,CASTPDVRGAFF
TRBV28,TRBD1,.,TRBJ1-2,TGTGCCAGCAGTTCTCCGGGACAGGGCTATGGCTACACCTTC,CASSSPGQGYGYTF
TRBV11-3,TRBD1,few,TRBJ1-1,TGTGCCAGCAGCTCCCATGCGACAGGGGGCTTCGAAGCTTTCTTT,CASSSHATGGFEAFF
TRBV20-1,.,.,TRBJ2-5,TGCAGTGCTAGAGGCGGTTGGACCCAGTACTTC,CSARGGWTQYF
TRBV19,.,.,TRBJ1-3,TGTGCCAGTAGTATAACGAGGGCGGCAGGGGACAACTCTGGAAACACCATATATTTT,CASSITRAAGDNSGNTIYF
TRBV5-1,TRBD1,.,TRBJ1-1,TGCGCCAGCAGCGCTATAGGACAGGACACTGAAGCTTTCTTT,CASSAIGQDTEAFF
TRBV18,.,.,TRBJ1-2,TGTGCCAGCTCACCATCCACCTCGGGGGGAATTAACTATGGCTACACCTTC,CASSPSTSGGINYGYTF
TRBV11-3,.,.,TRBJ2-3,TGTGCCAGCAGCCCCATTCCCCCAGATACGCAGTATTTT,CASSPIPPDTQYF
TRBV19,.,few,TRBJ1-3,TGTGCCAGTACTCCACCGAGGAGCGGAAACACCATATATTTT,CASTPPRSGNTIYF
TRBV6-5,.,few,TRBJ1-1,TGTGCCAGCTCCTCCAGAATACCGAACACTGAAGCTTTCTTT,CASSSRIPNTEAFF
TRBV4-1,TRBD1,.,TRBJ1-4,TGCGCCAGCAGCCGTAATGGACAGGTCGCAACTAATGAAAAACTGTTTTTT,CASSRNGQVATNEKLFF